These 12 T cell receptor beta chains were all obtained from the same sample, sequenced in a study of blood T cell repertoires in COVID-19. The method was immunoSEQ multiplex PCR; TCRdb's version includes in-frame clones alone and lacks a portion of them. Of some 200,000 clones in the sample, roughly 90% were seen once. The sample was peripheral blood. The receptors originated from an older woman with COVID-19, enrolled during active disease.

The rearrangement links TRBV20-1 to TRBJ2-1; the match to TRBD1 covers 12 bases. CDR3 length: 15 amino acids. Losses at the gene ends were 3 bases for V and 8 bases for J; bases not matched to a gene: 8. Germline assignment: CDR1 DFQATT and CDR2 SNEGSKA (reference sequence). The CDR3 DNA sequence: TGCAGTGCTAGTCGGGGACAGGGGGCCTTCGATGAGCAGTTCTTC. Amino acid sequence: CSASRGQGAFDEQFF.

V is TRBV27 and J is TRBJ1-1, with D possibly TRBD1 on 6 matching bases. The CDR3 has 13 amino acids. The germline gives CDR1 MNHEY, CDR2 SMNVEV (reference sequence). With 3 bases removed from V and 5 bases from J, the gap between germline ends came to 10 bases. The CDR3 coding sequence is TGTGCCAGCAGTTTCTTCGACAGGACTGAAGCTTTCTTT. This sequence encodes CASSFFDRTEAFF.

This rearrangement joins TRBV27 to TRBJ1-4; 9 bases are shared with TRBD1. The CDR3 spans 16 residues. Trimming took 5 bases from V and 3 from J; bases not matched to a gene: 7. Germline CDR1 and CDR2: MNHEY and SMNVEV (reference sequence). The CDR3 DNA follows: TGTGCCAGCAGTCAAGGGACAGGGTTTGCTAATGAAAAACTGTTTTTT. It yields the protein CASSQGTGFANEKLFF.

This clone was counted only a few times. CDR3 residues: CATELDGTGKLSYGYTF. The CDR3 DNA sequence: TGTGCCACCGAGCTAGACGGGACAGGGAAGCTAAGCTATGGCTACACCTTC. The gene calls are TRBV10-3 and TRBJ1-2, with 9 bases aligning to TRBD1. The length of the CDR3 is 17 residues. V trimming: 10 bases; J trimming: 4 bases; junction bases outside the gene matches: 19. Germline CDR1 reads ENHRY; CDR2 reads SYGVKD.

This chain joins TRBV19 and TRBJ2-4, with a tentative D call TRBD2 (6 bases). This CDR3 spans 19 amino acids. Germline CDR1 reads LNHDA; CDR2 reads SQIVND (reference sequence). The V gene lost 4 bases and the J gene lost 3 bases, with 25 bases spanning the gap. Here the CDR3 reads CASSTATGTPTGGKNIQYF. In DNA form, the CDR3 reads TGTGCCAGTAGTACCGCAACCGGGACTCCAACCGGGGGCAAAAACATTCAGTACTTC.

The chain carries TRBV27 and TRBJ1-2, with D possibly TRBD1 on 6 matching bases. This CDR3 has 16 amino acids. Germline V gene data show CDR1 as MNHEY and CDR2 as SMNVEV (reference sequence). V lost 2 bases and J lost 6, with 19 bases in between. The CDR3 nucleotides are TGTGCCAGCAGTTTAGCAGGGGCGCGGGTTAAGGATGGCTACACCTTC. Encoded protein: CASSLAGARVKDGYTF.

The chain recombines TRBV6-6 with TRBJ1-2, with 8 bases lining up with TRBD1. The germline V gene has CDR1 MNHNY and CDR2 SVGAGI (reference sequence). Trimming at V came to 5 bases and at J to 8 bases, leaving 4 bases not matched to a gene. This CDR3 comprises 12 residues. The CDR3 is CASSARGQGYTF. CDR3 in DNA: TGTGCCAGCAGTGCCAGGGGGCAAGGCTACACCTTC.

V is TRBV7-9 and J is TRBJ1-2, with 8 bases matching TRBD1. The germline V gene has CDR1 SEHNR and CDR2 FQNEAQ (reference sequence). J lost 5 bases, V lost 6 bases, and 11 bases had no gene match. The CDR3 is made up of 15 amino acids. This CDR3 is CASSHPTGGVYGYTF. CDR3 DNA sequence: TGTGCCAGCAGTCATCCCACAGGGGGAGTTTATGGCTACACCTTC.

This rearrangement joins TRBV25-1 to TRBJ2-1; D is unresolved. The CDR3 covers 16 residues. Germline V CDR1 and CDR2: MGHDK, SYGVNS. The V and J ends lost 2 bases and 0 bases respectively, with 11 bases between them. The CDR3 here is CASSERVRSSYNEQFF. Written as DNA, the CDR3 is TGTGCCAGCAGTGAACGCGTGAGGAGCTCCTACAATGAGCAGTTCTTC.

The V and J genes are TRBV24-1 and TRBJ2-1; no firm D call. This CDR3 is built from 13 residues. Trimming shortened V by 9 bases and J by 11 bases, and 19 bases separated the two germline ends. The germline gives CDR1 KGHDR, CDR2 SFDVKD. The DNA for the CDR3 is TGTGCCACCGGTGGTAGTACCGCAATGAAGCAGTTCTTC. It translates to CATGGSTAMKQFF.

The CDR3 here is CASTPNGHMEKLFF. CDR3 DNA: TGTGCCAGCACTCCGAATGGACATATGGAAAAACTGTTTTTT. The rearrangement links TRBV28 to TRBJ1-4; possible D gene TRBD1, 5 bases. V dropped 7 bases and J dropped 8 bases, with 17 bases sitting between them. The germline gives CDR1 MDHEN, CDR2 SYDVKM. This CDR3 is 14 amino acids long.

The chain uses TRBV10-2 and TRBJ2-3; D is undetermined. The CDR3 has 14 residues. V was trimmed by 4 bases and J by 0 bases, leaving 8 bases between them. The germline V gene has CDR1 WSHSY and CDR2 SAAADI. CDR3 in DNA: TGCGCCAGCAGTGCACAGCCTAGCACAGATACGCAGTATTTT. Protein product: CASSAQPSTDTQYF.